This record looks at one T cell receptor (beta chain) sequence and its context. This record belongs to a study of blood T cell repertoires in COVID-19. Study in general: The study drew acute and convalescent COVID-19 samples from the United States, Italy and Spain. T cells, B-cell-depleted T cells, or PBMCs supplied cDNA or gDNA.

The authors' processing: Amplification with reference gene primers provided the estimates of nucleated cell counts. Measured with immunoSEQ multiplex PCR; TCRdb has only the in-frame clones, and not every one. The DNA gave D and trimming, while V, J and clone size come from that table. The data contain 140,000 or so clones, about four fifths of them seen just once; the ten biggest clones take up approximately 8.2%. The germline V gene encodes CDR1 ENHRY and CDR2 SYGVKD. The CDR3 is 16 residues long. J gave up 3 bases and V 0 bases, and 8 bases lay outside the gene matches. The source is a human donor in a cohort sampled during active COVID-19. Sequencing was performed on peripheral blood. V and J are TRBV10-3 and TRBJ2-7; TRBD2 aligns across 7 bases. As DNA, the CDR3 is TGTGCCATCAGTGAGTCGATGGGCGGGAGTGGCTACGAGCAGTACTTC. Residues: CAISESMGGSGYEQYF.